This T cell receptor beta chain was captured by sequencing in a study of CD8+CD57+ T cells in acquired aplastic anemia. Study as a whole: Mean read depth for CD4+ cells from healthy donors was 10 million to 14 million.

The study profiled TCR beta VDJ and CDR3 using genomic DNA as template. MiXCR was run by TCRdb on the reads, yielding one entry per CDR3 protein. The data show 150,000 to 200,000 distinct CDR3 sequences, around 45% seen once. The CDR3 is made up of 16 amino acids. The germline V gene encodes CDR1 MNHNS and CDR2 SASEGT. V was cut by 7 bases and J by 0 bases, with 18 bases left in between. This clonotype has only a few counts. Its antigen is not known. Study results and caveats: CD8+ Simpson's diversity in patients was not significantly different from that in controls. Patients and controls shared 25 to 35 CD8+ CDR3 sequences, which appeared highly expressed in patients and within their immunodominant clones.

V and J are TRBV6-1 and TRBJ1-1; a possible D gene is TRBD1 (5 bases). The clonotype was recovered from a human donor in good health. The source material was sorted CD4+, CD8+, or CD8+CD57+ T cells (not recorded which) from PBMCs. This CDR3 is CASKQGAGRMNTEAFF. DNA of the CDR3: TGTGCCAGCAAACAAGGGGCAGGGCGGATGAACACTGAAGCTTTCTTT.